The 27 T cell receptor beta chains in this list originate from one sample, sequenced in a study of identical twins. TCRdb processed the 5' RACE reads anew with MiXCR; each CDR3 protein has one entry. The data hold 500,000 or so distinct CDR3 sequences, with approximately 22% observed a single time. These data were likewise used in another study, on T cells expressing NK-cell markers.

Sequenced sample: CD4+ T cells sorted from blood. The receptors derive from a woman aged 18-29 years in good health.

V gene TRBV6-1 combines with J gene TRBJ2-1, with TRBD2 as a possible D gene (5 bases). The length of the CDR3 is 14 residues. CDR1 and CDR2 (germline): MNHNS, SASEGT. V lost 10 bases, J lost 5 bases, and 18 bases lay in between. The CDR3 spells CATEGFRGNNEQFF. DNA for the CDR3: TGTGCCACCGAAGGTTTCCGGGGAAACAATGAGCAGTTCTTC.

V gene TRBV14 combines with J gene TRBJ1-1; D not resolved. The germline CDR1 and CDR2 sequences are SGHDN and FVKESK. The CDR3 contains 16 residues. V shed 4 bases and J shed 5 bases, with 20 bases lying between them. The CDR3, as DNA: TGTGCCAGCAGCCGTCGAAGGTCAACCCGGAGGACTGAAGCTTTCTTT. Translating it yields CASSRRRSTRRTEAFF.

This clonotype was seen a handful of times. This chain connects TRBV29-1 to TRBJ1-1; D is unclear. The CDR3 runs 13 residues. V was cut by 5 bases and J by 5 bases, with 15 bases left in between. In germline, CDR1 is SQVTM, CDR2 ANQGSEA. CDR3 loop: CSVRPLTSTEAFF. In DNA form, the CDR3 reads TGCAGCGTTCGGCCTCTAACGTCGACTGAAGCTTTCTTT.

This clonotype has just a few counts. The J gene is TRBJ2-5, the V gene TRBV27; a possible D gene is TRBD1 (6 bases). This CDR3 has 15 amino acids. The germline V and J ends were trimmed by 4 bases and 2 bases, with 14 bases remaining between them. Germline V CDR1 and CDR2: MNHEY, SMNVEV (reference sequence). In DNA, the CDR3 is TGTGCCAGCAGTTCTACGGGACACCCACAAGAGACCCAGTACTTC. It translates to CASSSTGHPQETQYF.

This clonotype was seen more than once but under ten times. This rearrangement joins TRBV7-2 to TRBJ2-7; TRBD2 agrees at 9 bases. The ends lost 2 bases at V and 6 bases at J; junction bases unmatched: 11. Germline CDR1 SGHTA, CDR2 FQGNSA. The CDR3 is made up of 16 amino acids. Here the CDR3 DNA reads TGTGCCAGCAGCTTACGGGCTAGCGGGACCTCCAGCGAGCAGTACTTC. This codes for CASSLRASGTSSEQYF.

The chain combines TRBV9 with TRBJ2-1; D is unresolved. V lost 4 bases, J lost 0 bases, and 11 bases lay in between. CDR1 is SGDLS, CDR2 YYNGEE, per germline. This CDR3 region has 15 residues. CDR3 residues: CASSSSVYSYNEQFF. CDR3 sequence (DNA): TGTGCCAGCAGCTCCAGCGTCTACTCCTACAATGAGCAGTTCTTC.

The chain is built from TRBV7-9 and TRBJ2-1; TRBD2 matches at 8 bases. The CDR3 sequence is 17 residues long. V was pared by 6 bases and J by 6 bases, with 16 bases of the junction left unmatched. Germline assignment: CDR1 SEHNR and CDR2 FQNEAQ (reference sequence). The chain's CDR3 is CASSIRGLESGGNEQFF. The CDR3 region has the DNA TGTGCCAGCAGTATAAGGGGACTAGAAAGTGGTGGCAATGAGCAGTTCTTC.

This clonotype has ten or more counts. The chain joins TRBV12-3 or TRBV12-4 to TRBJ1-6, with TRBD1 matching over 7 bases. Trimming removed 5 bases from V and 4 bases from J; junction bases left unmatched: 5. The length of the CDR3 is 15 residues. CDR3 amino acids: CASSRTGKYNSPLHF. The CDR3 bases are TGTGCCAGCAGTCGGACAGGAAAGTATAATTCACCCCTCCACTTT.

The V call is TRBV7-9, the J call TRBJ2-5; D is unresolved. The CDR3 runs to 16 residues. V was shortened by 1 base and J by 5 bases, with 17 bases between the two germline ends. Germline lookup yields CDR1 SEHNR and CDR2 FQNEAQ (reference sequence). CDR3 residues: CASSLVLGRMRETQYF. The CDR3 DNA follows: TGTGCCAGCAGCTTAGTTCTAGGCAGGATGCGGGAGACCCAGTACTTC. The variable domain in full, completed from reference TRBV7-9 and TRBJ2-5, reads DTGVSQNPRHKITKRGQNVTFRCDPISEHNRLYWYRQTLGQGPEFLTYFQNEAQLEKSRLLSDRFSAERPKGSFSTLEIQRTEQGDSAMYLCASSLVLGRMRETQYFGPGTRLLVL.

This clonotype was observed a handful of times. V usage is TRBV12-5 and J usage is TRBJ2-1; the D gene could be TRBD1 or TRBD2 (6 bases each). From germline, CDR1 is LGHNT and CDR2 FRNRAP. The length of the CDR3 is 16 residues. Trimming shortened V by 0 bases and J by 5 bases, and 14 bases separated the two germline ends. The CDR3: CASGLVVGGGNNEQFF. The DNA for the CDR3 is TGTGCTAGTGGTTTGGTAGTCGGGGGCGGAAACAATGAGCAGTTCTTC.

The DNA of the CDR3 is TGTGCCAGCTCACCCTACCTGGACAGGGGAGAGACCCAGTACTTC. This gives the protein CASSPYLDRGETQYF. The rearrangement uses TRBV18 and TRBJ2-5; 9 nucleotides align to TRBD1. The CDR3 totals 15 residues. Germline V gene data show CDR1 as KGHSH and CDR2 as LQKENI. Trimming took 3 bases from V and 4 from J; bases not matched to a gene: 6.

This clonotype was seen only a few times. The CDR3 here is CSVARKVRREQFF. The CDR3 DNA sequence: TGCAGCGTTGCCCGGAAGGTTAGACGAGAGCAGTTCTTC. The chain employs TRBV29-1 and TRBJ2-1, with no clear D. Per the germline V gene, CDR1 is SQVTM and CDR2 is ANQGSEA. V was clipped by 4 bases and J by 10 bases, with 17 bases between them. This CDR3 is 13 amino acids long.

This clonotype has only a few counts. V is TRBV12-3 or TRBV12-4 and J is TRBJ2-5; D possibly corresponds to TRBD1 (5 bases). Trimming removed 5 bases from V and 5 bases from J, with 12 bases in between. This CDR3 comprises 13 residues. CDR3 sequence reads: CASSKSNRETQYF. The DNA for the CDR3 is TGTGCCAGCAGTAAGTCCAACAGGGAGACCCAGTACTTC.

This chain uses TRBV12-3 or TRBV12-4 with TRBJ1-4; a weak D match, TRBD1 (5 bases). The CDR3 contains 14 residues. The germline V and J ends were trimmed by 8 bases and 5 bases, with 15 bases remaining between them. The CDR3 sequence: CASRGTVKNEKLFF. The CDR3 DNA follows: TGTGCCAGCCGAGGGACGGTGAAAAATGAAAAACTGTTTTTT.

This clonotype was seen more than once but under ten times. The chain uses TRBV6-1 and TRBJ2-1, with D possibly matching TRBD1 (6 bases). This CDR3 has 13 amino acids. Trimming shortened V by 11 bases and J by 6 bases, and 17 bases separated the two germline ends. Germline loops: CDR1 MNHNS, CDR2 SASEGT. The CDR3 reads CAAQQGPTNEQFF. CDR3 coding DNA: TGTGCCGCACAACAGGGCCCAACCAATGAGCAGTTCTTC.

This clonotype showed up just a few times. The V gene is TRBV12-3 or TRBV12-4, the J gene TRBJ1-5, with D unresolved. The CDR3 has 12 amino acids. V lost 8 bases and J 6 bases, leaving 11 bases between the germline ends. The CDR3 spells CASCRVGQPQHF. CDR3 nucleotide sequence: TGTGCCAGCTGTCGTGTCGGTCAGCCCCAGCATTTT.

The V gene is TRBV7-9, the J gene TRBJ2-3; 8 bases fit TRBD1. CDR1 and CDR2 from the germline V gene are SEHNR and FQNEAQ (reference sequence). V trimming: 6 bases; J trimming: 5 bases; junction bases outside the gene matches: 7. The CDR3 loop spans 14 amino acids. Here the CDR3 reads CASSFGQGKDTQYF. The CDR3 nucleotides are TGTGCCAGCAGTTTCGGACAGGGAAAAGATACGCAGTATTTT. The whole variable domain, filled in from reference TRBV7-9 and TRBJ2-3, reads DTGVSQNPRHKITKRGQNVTFRCDPISEHNRLYWYRQTLGQGPEFLTYFQNEAQLEKSRLLSDRFSAERPKGSFSTLEIQRTEQGDSAMYLCASSFGQGKDTQYFGPGTRLTVL.

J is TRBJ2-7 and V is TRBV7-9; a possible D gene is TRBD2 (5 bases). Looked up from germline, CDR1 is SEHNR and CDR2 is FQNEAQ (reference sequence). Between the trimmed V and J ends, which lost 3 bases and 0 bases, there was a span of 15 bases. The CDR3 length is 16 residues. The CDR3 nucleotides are TGTGCCAGCAGCTTGGGCCGGGGTTCGAGCTCCTACGAGCAGTACTTC. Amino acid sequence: CASSLGRGSSSYEQYF.

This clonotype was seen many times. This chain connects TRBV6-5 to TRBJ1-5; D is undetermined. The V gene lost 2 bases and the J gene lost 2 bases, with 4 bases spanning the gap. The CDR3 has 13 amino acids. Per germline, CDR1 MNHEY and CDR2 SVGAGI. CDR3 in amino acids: CASSYGGNQPQHF. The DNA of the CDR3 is TGTGCCAGCAGTTACGGGGGCAATCAGCCCCAGCATTTT.

The CDR3 protein is CASSRDRGSGNTIYF. DNA of the CDR3: TGTGCCAGCAGCCGAGACAGGGGATCTGGAAACACCATATATTTT. The chain uses TRBV7-6 and TRBJ1-3; TRBD1 matches 8 bases. The germline V gene encodes CDR1 SGHVS and CDR2 FNYEAQ. This CDR3 contains 15 residues. V lost 5 bases, J lost 1 base, and 4 bases stayed unmatched.

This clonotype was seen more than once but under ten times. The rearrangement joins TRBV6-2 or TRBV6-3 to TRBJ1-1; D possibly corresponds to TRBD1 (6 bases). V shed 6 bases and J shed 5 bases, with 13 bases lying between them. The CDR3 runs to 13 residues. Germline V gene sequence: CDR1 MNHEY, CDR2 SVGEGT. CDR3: CASSSGVRTEAFF. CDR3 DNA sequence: TGTGCCAGCAGCTCAGGGGTGAGGACTGAAGCTTTCTTT.

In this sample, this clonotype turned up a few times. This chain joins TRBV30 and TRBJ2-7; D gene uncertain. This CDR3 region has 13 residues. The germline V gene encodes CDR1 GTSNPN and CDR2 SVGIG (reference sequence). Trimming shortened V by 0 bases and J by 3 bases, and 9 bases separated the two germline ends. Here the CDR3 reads CAWSVRHSYEQYF. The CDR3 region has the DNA TGTGCCTGGAGTGTACGACACAGCTACGAGCAGTACTTC.

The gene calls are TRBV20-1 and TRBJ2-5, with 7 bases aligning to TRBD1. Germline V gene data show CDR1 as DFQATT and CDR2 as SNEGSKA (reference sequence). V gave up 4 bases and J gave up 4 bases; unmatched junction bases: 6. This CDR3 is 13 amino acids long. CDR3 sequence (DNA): TGCAGTGCTATTAGACAGGGACGAGAGACCCAGTACTTC. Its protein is CSAIRQGRETQYF.

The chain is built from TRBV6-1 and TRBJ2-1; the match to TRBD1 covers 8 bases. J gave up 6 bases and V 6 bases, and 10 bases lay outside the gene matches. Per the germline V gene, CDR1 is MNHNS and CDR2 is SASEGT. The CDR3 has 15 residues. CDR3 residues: CASRRRGQEVNEQFF. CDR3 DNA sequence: TGTGCCAGCAGGAGGAGGGGACAGGAAGTCAATGAGCAGTTCTTC.

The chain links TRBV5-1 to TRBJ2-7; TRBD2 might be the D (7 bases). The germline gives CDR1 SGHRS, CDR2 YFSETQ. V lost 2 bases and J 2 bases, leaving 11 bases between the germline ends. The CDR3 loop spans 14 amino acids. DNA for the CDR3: TGCGCCAGCAGCTTTGCGGGGGACACCTACGAGCAGTACTTC. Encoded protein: CASSFAGDTYEQYF.

The CDR3 here is CAIRRQGSSYEQYF. The CDR3 DNA is TGTGCCATCAGACGACAGGGCAGCTCCTACGAGCAGTACTTC. The chain joins TRBV10-3 to TRBJ2-7, with 7 bases lining up with TRBD1. This CDR3 has 14 residues. Germline V gene data show CDR1 as ENHRY and CDR2 as SYGVKD. With V trimmed by 6 bases and J by 0 bases, 5 bases remained unmatched.

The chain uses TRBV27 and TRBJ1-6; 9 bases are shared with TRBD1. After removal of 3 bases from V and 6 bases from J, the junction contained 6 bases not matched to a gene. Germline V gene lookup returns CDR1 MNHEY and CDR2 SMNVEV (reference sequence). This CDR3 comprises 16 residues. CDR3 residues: CASSLRGQGFNSPLHF. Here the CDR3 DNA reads TGTGCCAGCAGTTTGAGGGGACAGGGATTTAATTCACCCCTCCACTTT.